Sequencing of this T cell receptor beta chain was carried out in a study of naive and memory T cell subsets (dated by TCRdb to 2015 to 2018). In the study overall: An open-source, UMI-based TCR alpha and beta sequencing pipeline was applied to sorted naive and memory peripheral blood T cell subsets. RNA was DNase-treated and reverse transcribed with TCR constant-region primers, mostly using SuperScript III. Complete agreement was observed between the functional CMV T cell responses and the IgG serology results. Study-wide conclusions, independent of this receptor: RNA-based TCR counts may be influenced by expression changes linked to T cell activation and differentiation. A few larger clonotypes were found in naive repertoires, especially CD8, and these larger clonotypes were possibly memory cells re-expressing CD45RA. TCR abundance followed a power law with an exponent that was different for naive and memory subsets but consistent across the three individuals. In both CD4 and CD8 cells, the Gini index increased while Shannon and inverse Simpson diversity decreased from naive through CM, EM and EMRA. The repertoire findings for the naive and memory subsets could not be validated against a ground truth, as none was available. Once error correction was done, more than 85% of naive TCR sequences showed up just once, which made the naive abundance distributions much steeper than those of the memory subsets. A clonotype was defined as a single alpha or beta chain sequence rather than as a paired alpha/beta receptor.

This clonotype was seen only a few times. Its antigen is currently not known. Base qualities are not provided; no much larger clone lies one nucleotide away. TCR alpha and beta chain libraries were amplified separately from the second PCR step onward. To determine each donor's CMV status, fresh PBMCs were stimulated overnight with CMV viral lysate, and IFNgamma production from CD4+ T cells was then assessed. CD4 T cells were positively selected with Miltenyi beads, followed by positive selection of CD8 T cells from the CD4-negative fraction. Cells stained for CD3, CD4, CD8, CD45RA, CD27 and a live/dead dye were sorted on a BD Aria II into four subsets by CD45RA and CD27. Three healthy volunteers provided blood, and each donor's sample was split into CD4 and CD8 T cells and then further divided into four differentiation subsets. Approximately 120 ml of peripheral blood was drawn per donor, and PBMC were isolated by Ficoll-Paque PLUS density-gradient centrifugation. The sorted cells were lysed in RLT buffer, after which RNA was extracted using a Qiagen RNeasy kit and kept at -80 degrees C.

Libraries were prepared through UMI-ligation and nested PCR. The beta constant-region primer consisted of an equimolar mixture of two oligonucleotides that together covered TRBC1 and TRBC2. The ligated cDNA went through four rounds of PCR with nested alpha and beta constant-region primers together with the SP2 primer. A single-stranded oligonucleotide bearing the SP2 primer plus a 12-nucleotide UMI was ligated onto the 3' end of the cDNA by T4 RNA ligase 1. The ligation reaction was kept at 16 degrees C for about 18-24 hours. PCR2 was typically run as a SYBR Green qPCR and stopped at a predetermined threshold to prevent over-amplification. All purifications after the first were performed with Agencourt AMPure XP magnetic beads. Libraries were quantified by Qubit and checked on a TapeStation, with a main peak expected near 650 bp. Pooled libraries were sequenced on an Illumina MiSeq using v2 2x251 paired-end kits, and typically 1-2 million reads were obtained per sample. Libraries were pooled at approximately 3.6 nM per sample, and roughly 5-8% PhiX was added to improve cluster recognition. The authors processed their data as follows. Using tag matching that tolerated one base-pair mismatch, Decombinator assigned V and J genes to FASTQ reads that had been processed by Demultiplexor. Collapsinator used UMIs to correct both sequencing errors and frequency errors arising from PCR heterogeneity. CDR3Translator translated TCRs and extracted CDR3s from the conserved cysteine to the FGXG phenylalanine, flagging non-productive sequences. Gini, Shannon entropy and inverse Simpson indices were calculated on repertoires subsampled to equal numbers of UMI-defined TCRs. Within the linear range, a power law was fitted by maximum likelihood to the distributions of clonotype abundance. On one naive CD8 sample, the pipeline and MIGEC gave similar UMI counts, unique TCR numbers and clonal distributions. In one analysis, naive TCRs that were also found in any memory subset of the same donor were excluded from the naive repertoire. A set of 7,322 CMV-associated CDR3 sequences, compiled from VDJdb and a published dataset, was used to search the repertoires. TCRdb passed the public sequencing reads through fastp at Q25 and MiXCR, retaining productive beta sequences. Every distinct CDR3 protein forms one entry, paired with its most common genes and DNA. The V and J calls follow TCRdb's processing rather than the paper's. Here the sample has more than 120,000 distinct CDR3 sequences; approximately 20% occur a single time. Around 0.63% of the sample belongs to the ten largest clones.

According to the germline V gene, CDR1 reads MNHNS and CDR2 reads SASEGT. Reading from cysteine to phenylalanine, the CDR3 counts 13 amino acids. CDR3 DNA only is kept here, 39 bases in frame from base 1. Relative to germline, V is missing 8 bases and J is missing 2 bases, with 5 bases of the junction outside any gene match. The TCR was taken from a human donor in good health. The receptor chain draws on TRBV6-1 and TRBJ2-7; TRBD1 agrees with 8 junctional bases. The sequencing input was naive CD8+ T cells from blood. The cell subset or site label for this specimen denotes: naive T cells, CD45RA high CD27+. This receptor has the CDR3 CASGQGWPYEQYF. The nucleotide sequence is given as TGTGCCAGCGGACAGGGATGGCCCTACGAGCAGTACTTC.